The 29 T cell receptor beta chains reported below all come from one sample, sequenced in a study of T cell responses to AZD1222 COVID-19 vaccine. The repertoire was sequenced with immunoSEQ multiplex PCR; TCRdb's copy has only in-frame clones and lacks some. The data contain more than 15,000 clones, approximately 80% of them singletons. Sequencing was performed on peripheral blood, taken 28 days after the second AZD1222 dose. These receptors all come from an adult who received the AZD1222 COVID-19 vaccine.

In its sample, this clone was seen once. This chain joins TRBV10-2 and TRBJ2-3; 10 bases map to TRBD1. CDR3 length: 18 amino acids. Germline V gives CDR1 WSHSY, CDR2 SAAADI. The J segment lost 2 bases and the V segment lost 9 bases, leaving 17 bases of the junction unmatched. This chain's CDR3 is CASLAILPGQGYTDTQYF. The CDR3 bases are TGCGCCAGTCTTGCAATTCTACCGGGACAGGGGTACACAGATACGCAGTATTTT.

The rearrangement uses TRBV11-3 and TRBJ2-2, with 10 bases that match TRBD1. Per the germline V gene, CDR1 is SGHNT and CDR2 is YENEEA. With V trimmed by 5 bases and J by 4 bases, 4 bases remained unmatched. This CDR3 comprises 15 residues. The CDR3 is CASSQGQGGTGELFF. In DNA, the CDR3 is TGTGCCAGCAGCCAAGGACAGGGGGGCACCGGGGAGCTGTTTTTT.

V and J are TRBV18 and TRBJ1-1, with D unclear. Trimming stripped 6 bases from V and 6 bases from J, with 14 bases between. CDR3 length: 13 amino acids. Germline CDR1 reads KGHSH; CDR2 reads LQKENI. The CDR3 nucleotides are TGTGCCAGCTCTCTCGAAAGTCTTGCTGAAGCTTTCTTT. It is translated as CASSLESLAEAFF.

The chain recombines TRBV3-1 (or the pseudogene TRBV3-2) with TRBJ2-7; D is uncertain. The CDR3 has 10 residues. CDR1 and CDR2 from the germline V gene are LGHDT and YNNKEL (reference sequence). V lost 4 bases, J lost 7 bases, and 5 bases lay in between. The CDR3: CASSPGEQYF. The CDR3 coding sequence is TGTGCCAGCAGCCCCGGGGAGCAGTACTTC.

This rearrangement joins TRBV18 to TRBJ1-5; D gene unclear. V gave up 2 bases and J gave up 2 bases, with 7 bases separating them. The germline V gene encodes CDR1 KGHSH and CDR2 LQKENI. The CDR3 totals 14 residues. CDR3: CASSPSRGNQPQHF. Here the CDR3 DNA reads TGTGCCAGCTCACCATCGCGTGGCAATCAGCCCCAGCATTTT.

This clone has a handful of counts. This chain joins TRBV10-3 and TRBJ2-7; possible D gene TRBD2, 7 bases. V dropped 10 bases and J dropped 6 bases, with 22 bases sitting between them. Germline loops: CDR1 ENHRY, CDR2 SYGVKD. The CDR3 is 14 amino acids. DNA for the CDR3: TGTGCCACACGGGGGCCCCGGGAGGCAAGCGAGCAGTACTTC. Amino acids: CATRGPREASEQYF.

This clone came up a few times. The CDR3 bases are TGCAGCGTTGAAGATCGCCAAGGGGGCGTGGGAACTTCTGAAGCTTTCTTT. Amino acid sequence: CSVEDRQGGVGTSEAFF. The rearrangement links TRBV29-1 to TRBJ1-1; 7 bases align to TRBD1. CDR1 and CDR2 from the germline V gene are SQVTM and ANQGSEA. After removal of 0 bases from V and 6 bases from J, the junction contained 16 bases not matched to a gene. The CDR3 totals 17 residues.

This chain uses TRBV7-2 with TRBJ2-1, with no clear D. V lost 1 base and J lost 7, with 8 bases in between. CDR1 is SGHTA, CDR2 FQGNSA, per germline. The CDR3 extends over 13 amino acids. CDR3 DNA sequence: TGTGCCAGCAGCTTAGACCAGCAGAATGAGCAGTTCTTC. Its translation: CASSLDQQNEQFF.

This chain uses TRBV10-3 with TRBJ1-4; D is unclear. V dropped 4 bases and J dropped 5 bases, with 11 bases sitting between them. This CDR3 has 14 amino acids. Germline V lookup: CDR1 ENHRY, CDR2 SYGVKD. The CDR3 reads CAISARAENEKLFF. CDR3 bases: TGTGCCATCAGTGCCCGGGCAGAGAATGAAAAACTGTTTTTT.

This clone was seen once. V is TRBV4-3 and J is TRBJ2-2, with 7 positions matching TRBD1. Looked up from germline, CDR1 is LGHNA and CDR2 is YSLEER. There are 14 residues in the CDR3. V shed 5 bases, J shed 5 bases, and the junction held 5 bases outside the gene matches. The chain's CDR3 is CASSVQGMTGELFF. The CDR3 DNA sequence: TGCGCCAGCAGCGTACAGGGGATGACCGGGGAGCTGTTTTTT.

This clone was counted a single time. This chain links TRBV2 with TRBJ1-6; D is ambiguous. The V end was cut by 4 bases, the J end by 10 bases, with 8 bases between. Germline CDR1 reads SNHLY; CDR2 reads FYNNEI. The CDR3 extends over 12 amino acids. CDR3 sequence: CASSAVYSPLHF. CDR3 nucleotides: TGTGCCAGCAGTGCCGTGTACTCACCCCTCCACTTT.

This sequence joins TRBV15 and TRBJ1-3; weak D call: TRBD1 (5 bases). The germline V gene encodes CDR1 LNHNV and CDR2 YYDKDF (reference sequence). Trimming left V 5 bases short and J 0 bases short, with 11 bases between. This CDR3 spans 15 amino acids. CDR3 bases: TGTGCCACCAGCGGGGACGGCAGCTCTGGAAACACCATATATTTT. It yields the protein CATSGDGSSGNTIYF.

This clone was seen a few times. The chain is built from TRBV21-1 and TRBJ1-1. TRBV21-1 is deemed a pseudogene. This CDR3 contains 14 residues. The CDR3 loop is CASSSRTIRTEAFF. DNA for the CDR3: TGTGCCAGCAGCTCGCGCACAATTCGCACTGAAGCTTTCTTT.

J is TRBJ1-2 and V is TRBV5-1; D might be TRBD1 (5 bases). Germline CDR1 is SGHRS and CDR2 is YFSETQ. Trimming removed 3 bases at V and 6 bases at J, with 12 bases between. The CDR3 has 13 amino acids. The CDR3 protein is CASSSGTLDGYTF. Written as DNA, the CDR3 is TGCGCCAGCAGCTCCGGGACGCTGGATGGCTACACCTTC.

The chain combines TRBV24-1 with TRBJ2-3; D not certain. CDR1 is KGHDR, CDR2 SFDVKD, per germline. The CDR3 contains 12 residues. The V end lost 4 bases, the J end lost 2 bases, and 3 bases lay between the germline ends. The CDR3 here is CATSEVTDTQYF. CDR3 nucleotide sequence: TGTGCCACCAGTGAAGTCACAGATACGCAGTATTTT.

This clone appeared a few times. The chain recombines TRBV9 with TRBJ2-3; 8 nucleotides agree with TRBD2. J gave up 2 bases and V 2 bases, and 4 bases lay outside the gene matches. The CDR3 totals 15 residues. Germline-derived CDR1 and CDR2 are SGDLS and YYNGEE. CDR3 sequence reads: CASSVAGGATDTQYF. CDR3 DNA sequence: TGTGCCAGCAGCGTCGCCGGGGGGGCCACAGATACGCAGTATTTT.

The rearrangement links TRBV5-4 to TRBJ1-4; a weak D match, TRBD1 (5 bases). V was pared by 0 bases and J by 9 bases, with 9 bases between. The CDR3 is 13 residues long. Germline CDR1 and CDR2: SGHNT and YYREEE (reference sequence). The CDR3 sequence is CASSLEAGQKLFF. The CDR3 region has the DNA TGTGCCAGCAGCTTGGAAGCAGGGCAAAAACTGTTTTTT.

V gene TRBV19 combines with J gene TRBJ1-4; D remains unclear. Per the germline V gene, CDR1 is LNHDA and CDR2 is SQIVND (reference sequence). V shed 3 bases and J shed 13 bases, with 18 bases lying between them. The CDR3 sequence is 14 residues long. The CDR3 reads CASSMKRTDDRLFF. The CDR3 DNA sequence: TGTGCCAGTAGTATGAAAAGGACCGACGATAGACTGTTTTTT.

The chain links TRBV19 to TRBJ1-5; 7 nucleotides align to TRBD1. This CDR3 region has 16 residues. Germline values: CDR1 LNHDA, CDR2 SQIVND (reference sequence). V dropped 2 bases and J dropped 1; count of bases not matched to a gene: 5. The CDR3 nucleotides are TGTGCCAGTAGTATAATGTCAGGGGGAAGCAATCAGCCCCAGCATTTT. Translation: CASSIMSGGSNQPQHF.

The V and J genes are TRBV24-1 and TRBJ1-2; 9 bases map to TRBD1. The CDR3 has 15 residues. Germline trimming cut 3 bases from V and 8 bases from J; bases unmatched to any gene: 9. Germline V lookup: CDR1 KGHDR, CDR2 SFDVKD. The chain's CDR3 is CATSDPTGGPWGYTF. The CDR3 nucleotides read TGTGCCACCAGTGATCCGACAGGGGGGCCTTGGGGCTACACCTTC.

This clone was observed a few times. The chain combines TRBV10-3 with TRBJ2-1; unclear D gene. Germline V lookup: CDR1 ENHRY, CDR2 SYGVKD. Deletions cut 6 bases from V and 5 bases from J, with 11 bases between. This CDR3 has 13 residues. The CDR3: CAISVGEDNEQFF. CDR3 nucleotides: TGTGCCATCAGCGTAGGCGAGGACAATGAGCAGTTCTTC.

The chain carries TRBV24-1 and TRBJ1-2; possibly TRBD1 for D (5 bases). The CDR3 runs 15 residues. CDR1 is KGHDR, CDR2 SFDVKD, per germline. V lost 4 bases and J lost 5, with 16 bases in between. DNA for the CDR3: TGTGCCACCAGTGACGCAGGGTCCGGAATATATGGCTACACCTTC. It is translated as CATSDAGSGIYGYTF.

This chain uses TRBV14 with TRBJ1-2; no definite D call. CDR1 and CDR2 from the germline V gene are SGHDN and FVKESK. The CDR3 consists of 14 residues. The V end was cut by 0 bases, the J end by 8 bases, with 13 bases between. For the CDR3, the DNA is TGTGCCAGCAGCCAAGATCACAAGGGAGTCGGCTACACCTTC. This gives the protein CASSQDHKGVGYTF.

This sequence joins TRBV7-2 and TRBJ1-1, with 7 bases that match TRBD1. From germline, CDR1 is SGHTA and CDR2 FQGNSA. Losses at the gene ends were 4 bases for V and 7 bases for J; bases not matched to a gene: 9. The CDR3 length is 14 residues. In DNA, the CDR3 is TGTGCCAGCAGCTCTTACCAGGGGGGGAGTGAAGCTTTCTTT. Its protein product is CASSSYQGGSEAFF.

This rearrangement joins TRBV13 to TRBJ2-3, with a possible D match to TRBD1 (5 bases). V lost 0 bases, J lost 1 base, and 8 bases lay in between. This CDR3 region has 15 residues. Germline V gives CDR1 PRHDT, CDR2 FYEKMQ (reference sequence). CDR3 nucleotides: TGTGCCAGCAGCTTAGGGCAGGGCGGCACAGATACGCAGTATTTT. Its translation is CASSLGQGGTDTQYF.

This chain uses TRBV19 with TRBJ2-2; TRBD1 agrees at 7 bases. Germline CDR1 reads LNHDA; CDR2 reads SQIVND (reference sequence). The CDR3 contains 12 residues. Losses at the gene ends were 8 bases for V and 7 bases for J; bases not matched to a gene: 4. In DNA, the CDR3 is TGTGCCAGTTTACAGGGGAGCGGGGAGCTGTTTTTT. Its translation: CASLQGSGELFF.

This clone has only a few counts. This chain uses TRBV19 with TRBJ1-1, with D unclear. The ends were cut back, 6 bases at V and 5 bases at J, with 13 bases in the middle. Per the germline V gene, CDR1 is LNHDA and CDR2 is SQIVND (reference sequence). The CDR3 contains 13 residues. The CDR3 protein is CASRDVEGTEAFF. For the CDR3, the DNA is TGTGCCAGTAGGGACGTTGAAGGTACTGAAGCTTTCTTT.

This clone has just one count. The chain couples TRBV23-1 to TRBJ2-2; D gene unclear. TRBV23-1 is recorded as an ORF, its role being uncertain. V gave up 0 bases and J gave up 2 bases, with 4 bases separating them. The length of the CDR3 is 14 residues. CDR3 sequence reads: CASSQSGNTGELFF. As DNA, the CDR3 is TGCGCCAGCAGTCAATCGGGAAACACCGGGGAGCTGTTTTTT.

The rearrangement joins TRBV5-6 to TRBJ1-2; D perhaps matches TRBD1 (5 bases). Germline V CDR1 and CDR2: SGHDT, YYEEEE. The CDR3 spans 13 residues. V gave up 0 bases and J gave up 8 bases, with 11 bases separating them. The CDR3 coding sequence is TGTGCCAGCAGCTTGGGGGGACCTGAAGGCTACACCTTC. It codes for CASSLGGPEGYTF.